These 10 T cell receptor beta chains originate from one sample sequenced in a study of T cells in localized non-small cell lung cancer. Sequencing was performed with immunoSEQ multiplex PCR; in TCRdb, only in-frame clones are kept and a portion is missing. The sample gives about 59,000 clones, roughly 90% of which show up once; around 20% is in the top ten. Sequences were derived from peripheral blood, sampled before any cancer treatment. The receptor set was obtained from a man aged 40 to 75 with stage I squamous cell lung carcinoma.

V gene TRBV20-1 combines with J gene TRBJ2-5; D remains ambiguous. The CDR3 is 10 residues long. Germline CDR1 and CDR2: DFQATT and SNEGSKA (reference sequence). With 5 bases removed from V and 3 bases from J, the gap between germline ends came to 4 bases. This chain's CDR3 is CSAGKETQYF. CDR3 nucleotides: TGCAGTGCTGGCAAAGAGACCCAGTACTTC.

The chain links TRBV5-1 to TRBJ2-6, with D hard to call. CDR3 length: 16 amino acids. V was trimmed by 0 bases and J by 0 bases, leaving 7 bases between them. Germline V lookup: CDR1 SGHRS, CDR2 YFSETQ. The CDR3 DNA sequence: TGCGCCAGCAGCTTGGGGGTGCACTCTGGGGCCAACGTCCTGACTTTC. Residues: CASSLGVHSGANVLTF.

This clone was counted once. CDR3 nucleotides: TGCGCCAGCAGCCAAGAGGGGAGCTCCTACAATGAGCAGTTCTTC. This encodes CASSQEGSSYNEQFF. The rearrangement uses TRBV4-3 and TRBJ2-1, with D possibly TRBD2 on 5 matching bases. In germline, CDR1 is LGHNA, CDR2 YSLEER. This CDR3 is 15 amino acids long. V was trimmed by 0 bases and J by 0 bases, leaving 6 bases between them.

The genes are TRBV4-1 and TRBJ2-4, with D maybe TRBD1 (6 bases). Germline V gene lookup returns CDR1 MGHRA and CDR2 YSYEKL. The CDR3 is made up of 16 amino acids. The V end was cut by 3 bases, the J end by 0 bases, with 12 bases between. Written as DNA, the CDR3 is TGCGCCAGCAGCCAGGAGGACAGTTTAGCCAAAAACATTCAGTACTTC. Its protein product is CASSQEDSLAKNIQYF.

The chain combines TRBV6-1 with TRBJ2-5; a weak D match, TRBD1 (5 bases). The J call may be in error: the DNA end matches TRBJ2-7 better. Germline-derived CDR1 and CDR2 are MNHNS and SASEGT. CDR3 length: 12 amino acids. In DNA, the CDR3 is TGTGCCAGCAGGTCAGGGTACGACGAGCAGTACTTC. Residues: CASRSGYDEQYF.

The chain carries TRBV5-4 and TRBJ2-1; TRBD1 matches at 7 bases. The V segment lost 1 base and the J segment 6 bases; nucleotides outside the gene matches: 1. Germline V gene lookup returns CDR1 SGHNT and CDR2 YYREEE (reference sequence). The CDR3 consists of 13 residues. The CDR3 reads CASSLNRGNEQFF. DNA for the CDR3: TGTGCCAGCAGCTTGAACAGGGGCAATGAGCAGTTCTTC.

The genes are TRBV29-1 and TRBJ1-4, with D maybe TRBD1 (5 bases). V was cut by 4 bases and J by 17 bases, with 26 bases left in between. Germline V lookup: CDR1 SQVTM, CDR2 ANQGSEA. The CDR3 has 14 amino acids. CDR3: CSVVGVGPAHAPFF. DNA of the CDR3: TGCAGCGTTGTAGGGGTTGGGCCCGCCCATGCCCCCTTTTTT.

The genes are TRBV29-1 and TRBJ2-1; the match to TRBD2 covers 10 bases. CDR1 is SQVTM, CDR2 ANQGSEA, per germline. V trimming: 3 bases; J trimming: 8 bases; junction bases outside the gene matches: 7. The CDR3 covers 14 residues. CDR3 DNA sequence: TGCAGCGTTGATTCTAGCGGGAGTAGCTATGAGCAGTTCTTC. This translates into CSVDSSGSSYEQFF.

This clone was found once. CDR3 coding DNA: TGCAGCGTTGCCTACAATGAGCAGTTCTTC. Encoded protein: CSVAYNEQFF. This rearrangement joins TRBV29-1 to TRBJ2-1; no clear D gene. This CDR3 is 10 amino acids long. V dropped 4 bases and J dropped 2 bases, with 0 bases sitting between them. The germline V gene has CDR1 SQVTM and CDR2 ANQGSEA.

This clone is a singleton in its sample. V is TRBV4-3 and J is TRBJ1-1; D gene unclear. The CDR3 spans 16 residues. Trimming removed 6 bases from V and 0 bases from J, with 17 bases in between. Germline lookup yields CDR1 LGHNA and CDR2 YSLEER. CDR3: CASSRSSSTMNTEAFF. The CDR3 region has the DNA TGCGCCAGCAGTCGATCTTCTTCAACTATGAACACTGAAGCTTTCTTT.